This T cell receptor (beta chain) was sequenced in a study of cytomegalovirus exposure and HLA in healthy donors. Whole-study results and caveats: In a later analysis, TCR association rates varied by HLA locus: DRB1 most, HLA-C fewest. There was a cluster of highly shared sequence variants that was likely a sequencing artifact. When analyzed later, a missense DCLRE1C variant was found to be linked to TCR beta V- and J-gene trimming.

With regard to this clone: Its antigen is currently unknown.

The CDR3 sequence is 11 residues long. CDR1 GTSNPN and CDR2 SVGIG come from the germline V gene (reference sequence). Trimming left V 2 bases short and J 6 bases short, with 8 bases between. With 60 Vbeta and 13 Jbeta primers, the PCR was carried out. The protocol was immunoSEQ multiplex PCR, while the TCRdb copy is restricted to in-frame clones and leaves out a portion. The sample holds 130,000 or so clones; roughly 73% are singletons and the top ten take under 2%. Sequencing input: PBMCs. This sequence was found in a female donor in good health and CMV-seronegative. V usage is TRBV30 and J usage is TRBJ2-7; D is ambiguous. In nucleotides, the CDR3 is TGTGCCTGGAGTAGCATCCCCGAGCAGTACTTC. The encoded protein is CAWSSIPEQYF.